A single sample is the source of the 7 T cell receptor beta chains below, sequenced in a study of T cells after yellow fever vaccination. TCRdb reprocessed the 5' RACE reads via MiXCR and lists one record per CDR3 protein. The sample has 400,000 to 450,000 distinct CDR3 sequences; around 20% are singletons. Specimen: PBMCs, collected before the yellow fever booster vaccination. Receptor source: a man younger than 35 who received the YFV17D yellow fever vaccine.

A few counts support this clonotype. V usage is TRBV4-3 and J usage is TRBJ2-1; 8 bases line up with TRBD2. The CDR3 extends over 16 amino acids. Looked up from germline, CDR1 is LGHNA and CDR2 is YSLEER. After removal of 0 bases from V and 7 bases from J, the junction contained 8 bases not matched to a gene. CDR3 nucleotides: TGCGCCAGCAGCCAAGATCTCGGCGGGGGGTGGAATGAGCAGTTCTTC. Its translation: CASSQDLGGGWNEQFF.

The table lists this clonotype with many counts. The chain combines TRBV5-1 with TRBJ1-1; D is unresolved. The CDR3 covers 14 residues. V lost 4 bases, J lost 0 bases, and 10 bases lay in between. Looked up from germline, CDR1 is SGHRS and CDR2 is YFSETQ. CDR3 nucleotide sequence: TGCGCCAGCAGCGAGACTGGTTTGAACACTGAAGCTTTCTTT. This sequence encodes CASSETGLNTEAFF. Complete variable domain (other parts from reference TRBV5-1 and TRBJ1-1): KAGVTQTPRYLIKTRGQQVTLSCSPISGHRSVSWYQQTPGQGLQFLFEYFSETQRNKGNFPGRFSGRQFSNSRSEMNVSTLELGDSALYLCASSETGLNTEAFFGQGTRLTVV.

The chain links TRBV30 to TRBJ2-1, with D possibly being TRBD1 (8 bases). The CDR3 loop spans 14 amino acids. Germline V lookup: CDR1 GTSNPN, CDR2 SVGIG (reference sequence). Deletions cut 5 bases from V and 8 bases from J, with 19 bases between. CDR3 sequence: CAWDGQGGMDEQFF. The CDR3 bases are TGTGCCTGGGACGGACAGGGAGGGATGGATGAGCAGTTCTTC.

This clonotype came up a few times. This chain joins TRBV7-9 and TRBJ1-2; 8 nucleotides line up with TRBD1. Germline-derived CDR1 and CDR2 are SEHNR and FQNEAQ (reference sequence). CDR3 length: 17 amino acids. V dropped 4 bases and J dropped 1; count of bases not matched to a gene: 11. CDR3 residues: CASSSTTPGQVNYGYTF. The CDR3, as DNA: TGTGCCAGCAGCTCGACCACTCCGGGACAGGTTAACTATGGCTACACCTTC.

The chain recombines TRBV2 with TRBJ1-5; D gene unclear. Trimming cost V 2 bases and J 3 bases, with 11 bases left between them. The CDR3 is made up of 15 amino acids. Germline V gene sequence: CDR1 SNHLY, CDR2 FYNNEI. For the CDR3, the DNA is TGTGCCAGCAGTGAACTGGGCAGACTCAATCAGCCCCAGCATTTT. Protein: CASSELGRLNQPQHF.

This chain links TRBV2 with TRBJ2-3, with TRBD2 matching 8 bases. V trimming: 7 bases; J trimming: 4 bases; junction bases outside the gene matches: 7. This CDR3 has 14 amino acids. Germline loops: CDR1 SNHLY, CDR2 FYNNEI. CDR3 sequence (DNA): TGTGCCAGCAAGACGGGGGGGCCCGCAGATACGCAGTATTTT. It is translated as CASKTGGPADTQYF. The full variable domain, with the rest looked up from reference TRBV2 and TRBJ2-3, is EPEVTQTPSHQVTQMGQEVILRCVPISNHLYFYWYRQILGQKVEFLVSFYNNEISEKSEIFDDQFSVERPDGSNFTLKIRSTKLEDSAMYFCASKTGGPADTQYFGPGTRLTVL.

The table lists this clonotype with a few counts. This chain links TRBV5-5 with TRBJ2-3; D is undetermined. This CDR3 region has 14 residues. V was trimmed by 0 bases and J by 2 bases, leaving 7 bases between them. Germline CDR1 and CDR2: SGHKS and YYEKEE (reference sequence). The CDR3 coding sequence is TGTGCCAGCAGCTTGGAGGTTTTCACAGATACGCAGTATTTT. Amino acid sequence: CASSLEVFTDTQYF.